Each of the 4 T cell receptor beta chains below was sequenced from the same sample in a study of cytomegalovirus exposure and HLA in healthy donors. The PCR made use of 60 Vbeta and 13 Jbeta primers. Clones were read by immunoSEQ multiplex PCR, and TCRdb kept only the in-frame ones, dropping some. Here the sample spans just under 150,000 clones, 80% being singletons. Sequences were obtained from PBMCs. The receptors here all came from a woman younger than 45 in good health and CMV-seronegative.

CDR3: CASSLEQEGSNQPQHF. CDR3 DNA: TGTGCCAGCAGCTTAGAGCAGGAGGGGAGCAATCAGCCCCAGCATTTT. V usage is TRBV7-8 and J usage is TRBJ1-5; tentative D call: TRBD1 (5 bases). This CDR3 has 16 residues. Trimming pared 1 base from V and 1 base from J, leaving 11 bases between. CDR1 SGHVS and CDR2 FQNEAQ come from the germline V gene.

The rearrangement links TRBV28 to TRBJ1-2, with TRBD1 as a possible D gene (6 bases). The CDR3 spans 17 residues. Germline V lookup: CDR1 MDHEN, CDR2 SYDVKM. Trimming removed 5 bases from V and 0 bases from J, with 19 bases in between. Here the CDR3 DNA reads TGTGCCAGCAGTCTGATACAGGGTCGGGGAGCTAACTATGGCTACACCTTC. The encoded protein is CASSLIQGRGANYGYTF.

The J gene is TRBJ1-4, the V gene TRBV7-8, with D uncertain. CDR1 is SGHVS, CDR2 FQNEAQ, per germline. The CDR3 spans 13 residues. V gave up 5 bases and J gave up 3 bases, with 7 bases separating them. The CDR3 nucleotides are TGTGCCAGCAGCCGACGGGCTAATGAAAAACTGTTTTTT. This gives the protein CASSRRANEKLFF.

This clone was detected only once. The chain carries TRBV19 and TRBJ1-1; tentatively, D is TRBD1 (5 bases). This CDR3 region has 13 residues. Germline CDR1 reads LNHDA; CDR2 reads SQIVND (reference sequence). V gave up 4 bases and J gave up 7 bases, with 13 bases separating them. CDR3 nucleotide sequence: TGTGCCAGTAGTACCTTGGGAGGGGATGAAGCTTTCTTT. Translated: CASSTLGGDEAFF. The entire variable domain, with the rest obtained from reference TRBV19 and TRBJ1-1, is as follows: DGGITQSPKYLFRKEGQNVTLSCEQNLNHDAMYWYRQDPGQGLRLIYYSQIVNDFQKGDIAEGYSVSREKKESFPLTVTSAQKNPTAFYLCASSTLGGDEAFFGQGTRLTVV.